Below, one T cell receptor beta chain is given with its context. The table lists this clonotype with a few counts. Its binding antigen is unknown. Per-nucleotide qualities are absent, and no much larger clonotype sits a single base away. This record comes from a study of early T cells in non-severe SARS-CoV-2 infection (dated by TCRdb to about 2021). Turning to the overall study: Because TCR sequencing relied on bulk RNA taken from unsorted whole blood, pairing of alpha and beta chains was not possible.

Looking up the germline V gene yields CDR1 KGHSH and CDR2 LQKENI. Measured from the cysteine to the phenylalanine, the CDR3 is 14 residues long. Just the 42-base CDR3 DNA is kept, in frame starting at base 1. V is cut back by 3 bases and J by 2 bases, with 1 base in the junction unmatched. A case-control design nested within a healthcare worker cohort in London, UK, was used, with weekly nasopharyngeal swab PCR tests and blood sampling performed. Healthcare workers were enrolled in the week of the UK lockdown, from 23 to 31 March 2020, and were followed every week for up to about 16 weeks. Library construction relied on 5' RACE. Sequencing was carried out with a NextSeq 500. The TCR library protocol attached unique molecular identifiers to individual cDNA molecules to correct for sequencing error and PCR bias. Sequencing covered both TCR alpha and beta chains, and within each sample the abundances of alpha and beta sequences were tightly co-correlated. For the original study's pipeline: Decombinator V4 was used to annotate the V gene, J gene and CDR3 of the TCR sequences. TCRs were defined as expanded if a significant change between any two time points was detected under a Poisson model with p below 0.0001. TCR abundances were normalised to the total number of TCRs sequenced per sample and were expressed as counts per million. MAIT TCRs were defined by TRAV1-2 paired with TRAJ12, TRAJ20 or TRAJ33, and iNKT TCRs by TRAV10 paired with TRAJ18. VDJdb, accessed 1 November 2021, was searched for CMV, EBV and SARS-CoV-2 annotated TCRs, excluding TCRs annotated for multiple antigens. TCRdb redid the processing of the public reads, applying fastp at Q25 and MiXCR, and retained in-frame beta chains. Identical CDR3 proteins give one entry, which carries the most common genes and DNA. For this entry, the V and J calls and clone size follow TCRdb and not the study's own pipeline. A total of under 30,000 distinct CDR3 sequences appear in this sample, 5.6% of them only once. The leading ten clones occupy roughly 22% of the sample.

General findings and caveats noted by the study authors: VDJdb matching was skewed toward anti-spike CD8 responses and likely underestimated virus-specific expansions by missing private and CD4 specificities.

This clonotype was obtained from an adult who was a healthcare worker with PCR-confirmed SARS-CoV-2 infection or an uninfected control (not recorded which). The chain was built from TRBV18 and TRBJ1-5; TRBD1 lines up with 7 middle nucleotides. The source material was whole blood. The sequenced DNA is TGTGCCAGCTCACCGGGGACAGGCAATCAGCCCCAGCATTTT. It translates to CASSPGTGNQPQHF.